The clone carrying this TCR beta chain was detected only a few times. What it binds is not known. The authors obtained approximately 2 micrograms of genomic DNA from cryopreserved PBMCs for TCR beta libraries. These data are taken from a study of cytotoxic CD8 clonotypes in ibrutinib-treated CLL. Regarding the study as a whole: Public clonotypes were rare and shrank or held steady on treatment. Starting clonality was above that of age-matched healthy donors and tracked circulating CD8+ T-cell counts. Sustained-remission and progressing patients' sampling times differed.

Method: immunoSEQ multiplex PCR; TCRdb's copy keeps in-frame clones and lacks some. The sample holds approximately 340,000 clones, roughly two thirds seen once. The TCR comes from a human donor with chronic lymphocytic leukemia. The source was PBMCs, collected after 36 months of ibrutinib treatment.

Here the CDR3 reads CASSDPGTLGDQYF. CDR3 DNA: TGTGCCAGCAGCGACCCCGGGACCCTAGGCGACCAGTACTTC. This chain joins TRBV7-2 and TRBJ2-5; D assignment may be TRBD1 or TRBD2 (5 bases each). CDR3 length equals 14 residues. Trimming pared 5 bases from V and 10 bases from J, leaving 20 bases between. Germline CDR1 and CDR2: SGHTA and FQGNSA.